These T cell receptor beta chains were read from a single sample in a study of tumor and adjacent non-tumor tissue in lung cancer. Each CDR3 protein is one row after TCRdb ran MiXCR on the multiplex PCR reads. In the table there are 81,000 or so distinct CDR3 sequences, roughly 80% of which are singletons. Sequencing was done on a sample of distant non-tumor lung tissue. All receptors come from a man in his sixties with non-small cell lung cancer. CDR3s include the opening cysteine and the closing phenylalanine or tryptophan. Each record gives: J gene, V gene, clone size, CDR3 length, D gene, CDR3 protein, CDR3 DNA. The D gene is left open where the match is weak. Part of the rows lack a size; the others show once, few, many or a class for expanded clones.

>TRBJ2-7|TRBV6-5|NA|16|NA
CSSSYTSTGASYEQYF
TGTAGCAGCAGTTACACCTCGACAGGTGCCTCCTACGAGCAATACTTC
>TRBJ1-1|TRBV11-3|NA|13|NA
CASSFGGIVGTFF
TGTGCCAGCAGCTTCGGGGGGATAGTGGGAACATTCTTT
>TRBJ2-3|TRBV11-2|NA|16|NA
CASRPTQMLAPHTQYF
TGTGCCAGCAGACCCACACAAATGCTAGCTCCGCATACGCAGTATTTT
>TRBJ2-3|TRBV11-2|NA|15|NA
CASSFFLSVADRHYF
TGTGCCAGCAGCTTTTTCCTATCGGTGGCAGATAGGCACTATTTT
>TRBJ1-1|TRBV6-5|many|14|NA
CASSYPGQNTEAFF
TGTGCCAGCAGTTACCCGGGACAGAACACTGAAGCTTTCTTT
>TRBJ2-7|TRBV6-1|NA|15|NA
CASSELGGPLYEQYF
TGTGCCAGCAGTGAATTGGGGGGCCCTCTTTACGAGCAATACTTC
>TRBJ2-1|TRBV4-2|NA|14|NA
CAGRDIREWNEQSF
TGTGCCGGCAGGGACATCCGGGAATGGAATGAGCAGTCCTTC
>TRBJ2-3|TRBV11-3|NA|17|NA
CASSLGSGVSSTDTQYF
TGTGCCAGCAGCCTCGGATCCGGGGTCTCTAGCACAGATACGCAGTATTTT
>TRBJ2-1|TRBV4-1|NA|15|NA
CASSLVGERAHEQLF
TGCGCCAGCAGCCTGGTGGGCGAGAGGGCCCATGAGCAGTTATTC
>TRBJ2-1|TRBV6-6|NA|17|TRBD1
CASRTRTGLRGSNEQFF
TGTGCCAGCAGGACTCGGACAGGGTTGAGGGGGAGCAATGAGCAGTTCTTC
>TRBJ1-2|TRBV20-1|many|16|NA
CSASFRTVEANYGYTF
TGCAGTGCTAGCTTTCGGACGGTTGAGGCTAACTATGGCTACACCTTC
>TRBJ2-6|TRBV4-3|NA|16|NA
CASSQEAVSGTNVLSF
TGCGCAAGCAGCCAAGAGGCGGTGTCTGGGACCAACGTCCTGAGTTTC
>TRBJ2-1|TRBV11-2|NA|15|NA
CASSLEQGDSSEQFF
TGTGCCAGCAGCTTAGAGCAGGGGGACTCCAGTGAGCAGTTCTTC
>TRBJ1-2|TRBV11-3|NA|12|NA
CATRMGCYGYTF
TGTGCCACCAGGATGGGTTGCTATGGCTACACCTTC
>TRBJ1-4|TRBV4-2|NA|17|NA
CASSRDVQVATNEKLFF
TGTGCCAGCAGCCGGGACGTGCAGGTGGCAACTAATGAAAAACTGTTTTTT
>TRBJ2-7|TRBV29-1|NA|14|TRBD2
CSVLLAGVFHEQYF
TGCAGCGTTTTACTAGCGGGAGTTTTCCACGAGCAGTACTTC
>TRBJ2-3|TRBV4-2|NA|15|TRBD2
CTSSPTSGMTDTQYF
TGTACCAGCAGCCCGACTAGCGGGATGACAGATACGCAGTATTTT
>TRBJ1-2|TRBV20-1|NA|13|NA
CSTTPGTTDGYTF
TGCAGTACTACCCCAGGGACTACTGATGGTTACACCTTC
>TRBJ1-5|TRBV6-2/TRBV6-3|NA|15|NA
CASSYGTGTNQSQHF
TGTGCCAGCAGTTATGGTACAGGGACAAATCAGTCCCAGCATTTT
>TRBJ2-5|TRBV6-1|NA|15|NA
CTSSELEGGPKTQYF
TGTACCAGCAGTGAACTAGAGGGGGGGCCCAAGACCCAATACTTC
>TRBJ2-5|TRBV11-2|once|14|NA
CVNSLGSSAETQYF
TGTGTCAACAGCTTAGGGTCCAGTGCAGAGACCCAGTACTTC
>TRBJ2-3|TRBV4-1|NA|15|NA
CAGSQPFEWLSTQYF
TGCGCCGGCAGCCAACCGTTTGAGTGGCTGAGTACGCAGTATTTT
>TRBJ1-4|TRBV7-9|NA|15|TRBD1
CASSTSGQGNEKLFF
TGTGCCAGCAGCACCTCGGGACAGGGAAATGAAAAACTCTTTTTT
>TRBJ2-3|TRBV29-1|NA|14|NA
CSVDKGPRTDTQYF
TGCAGCGTTGATAAGGGTCCCCGCACAGATACGCAGTATTTT
>TRBJ2-7|TRBV11-3|NA|15|NA
CASSLVIGGYCEQYF
TGTGCCAGCAGCTTAGTGATAGGGGGATACTGCGAGCAGTACTTC
>TRBJ2-6|TRBV11-2|NA|18|TRBD2
CASSPTSEGATGASVLTF
TGTGCCAGCAGTCCAACTAGCGAGGGAGCCACTGGGGCCAGTGTCCTGACTTTC
>TRBJ1-6|TRBV20-1|NA|13|NA
CSASSRRNLPLHF
TGCAGTGCTAGTTCGCGGAGGAATTTACCCCTCCACTTT
>TRBJ2-1|TRBV9|few|13|NA
CASSPRPTGEQFF
TGTGCCAGCAGCCCCCGCCCGACCGGTGAGCAGTTCTTC
>TRBJ1-1|TRBV11-2|NA|13|NA
CASSFYLNTEAFF
TGTGCCAGCAGCTTCTATCTGAACACTGAGGCTTTCTTT
>TRBJ1-6|TRBV11-3|NA|13|NA
CASSARDGSPLHF
TGTGCCAGCAGTGCCCGGGACGGATCACCCCTCCACTTT
>TRBJ2-7|TRBV6-2/TRBV6-3|NA|14|TRBD2
CASSYSSGRNKQYF
TGTGCCAGCAGTTACTCTAGCGGGAGGAACAAGCAGTACTTC
>TRBJ1-5|TRBV7-9|once|14|NA
CASSPWGNNQAQHF
TGTGCCAGCAGCCCGTGGGGGAACAATCAGGCCCAGCATTTT
>TRBJ2-4|TRBV29-1|once|17|TRBD2
CSVREGSVLDGKNIQYF
TGCAGCGTGAGGGAGGGCTCGGTGTTGGATGGTAAAAACATTCAGTACTTC
>TRBJ2-2|TRBV29-1|NA|15|TRBD1
CSVHVTGVNTGELFF
TGCAGCGTTCATGTGACAGGGGTAAACACCGGGGAGCTGTTTTTT
>TRBJ2-3|TRBV12-5|NA|16|TRBD1
CASGLGLRDSTDTQYF
TGTGCTAGTGGTTTGGGGCTCAGGGACAGCACAGATACGCAGTATTTC
>TRBJ2-3|TRBV29-1|NA|12|NA
CSAFCSTDTQYF
TGCAGCGCTTTCTGTAGCACAGATACGCAGTATTTT
>TRBJ2-2|TRBV20-1|NA|16|NA
CSARGINGGDTGELLF
TGCAGTGCTAGGGGGATTAACGGGGGAGATACCGGGGAGCTGCTTTTT
>TRBJ1-5|TRBV12-3/TRBV12-4|NA|14|NA
CASSPDRSNQAQHF
TGTGCCAGCAGCCCAGACCGAAGTAATCAGGCCCAGCATTTT
>TRBJ1-2|TRBV6-5|NA|17|NA
CTSSSPGRSATKYGYTF
TGTACCAGCAGTTCACCTGGACGGAGTGCGACTAAGTATGGCTACACCTTC
>TRBJ2-1|TRBV11-3|NA|12|NA
CASSPLTSERFF
TGTGCCAGCAGCCCCCTAACCAGTGAGCGGTTCTTC
>TRBJ2-1|TRBV29-1|NA|14|NA
CSVELLASVNEEFF
TGCAGCGTTGAGCTACTAGCCAGCGTGAATGAGGAGTTCTTC
>TRBJ2-3|TRBV6-5|NA|19|NA
CASCYPTRDSPRTTDTQYF
TGTGCCAGCTGTTACCCCACCCGGGACTCCCCCCGAACCACAGATACGCAGTATTTT
>TRBJ1-1|TRBV5-4|NA|16|NA
CASSLTVSNPNTEAFF
TGTGCCAGCAGCTTGACCGTGAGCAATCCGAACACTGAAGCTTTCTTT
>TRBJ1-5|TRBV4-1|once|17|NA
CACSQDPGGVPFQPKHF
TGCGCCTGCAGCCAAGACCCCGGCGGGGTTCCGTTCCAGCCCAAGCATTTT
>TRBJ2-5|TRBV11-2|NA|14|NA
CASSSGLVQESQYF
TGCGCCAGCAGCTCTGGACTGGTCCAAGAGAGCCAGTACTTC
>TRBJ1-2|TRBV24-1|NA|14|NA
CATSDSEGYHGYTF
TGTGCCACCAGTGATAGTGAGGGGTACCATGGCTACACCTTC
>TRBJ1-1|TRBV11-3|NA|18|NA
CTSSLTPNLYGRNNEAFF
TGTACCAGCAGCTTAACACCGAATCTGTATGGTCGGAACAATGAAGCTTTCTTT
>TRBJ1-3|TRBV10-2|NA|14|NA
CASSERGPGNTIYF
TGCGCCAGCAGTGAGAGGGGCCCTGGAAACACCATATATTTT
>TRBJ1-6|TRBV20-1|NA|15|TRBD1
CNARPQGSDRSPLHF
TGCAATGCTAGACCACAGGGGTCCGATAGGTCACCCCTCCATTTT
>TRBJ1-1|TRBV11-2|NA|14|NA
CASILVGGGTEAFF
TGTGCCAGTATCTTAGTAGGGGGGGGCACTGAAGCTTTCTTT
>TRBJ2-7|TRBV20-1|once|17|TRBD2
CSTRGGGSGRSSYEQYF
TGCAGTACTAGAGGTGGAGGTAGCGGGAGATCCTCCTACGAGCAGTATTTC
>TRBJ1-3|TRBV25-1|NA|13|NA
CASNDRLGNTIYF
TGTGCCAGCAATGACAGACTTGGAAACACCATATATTTT